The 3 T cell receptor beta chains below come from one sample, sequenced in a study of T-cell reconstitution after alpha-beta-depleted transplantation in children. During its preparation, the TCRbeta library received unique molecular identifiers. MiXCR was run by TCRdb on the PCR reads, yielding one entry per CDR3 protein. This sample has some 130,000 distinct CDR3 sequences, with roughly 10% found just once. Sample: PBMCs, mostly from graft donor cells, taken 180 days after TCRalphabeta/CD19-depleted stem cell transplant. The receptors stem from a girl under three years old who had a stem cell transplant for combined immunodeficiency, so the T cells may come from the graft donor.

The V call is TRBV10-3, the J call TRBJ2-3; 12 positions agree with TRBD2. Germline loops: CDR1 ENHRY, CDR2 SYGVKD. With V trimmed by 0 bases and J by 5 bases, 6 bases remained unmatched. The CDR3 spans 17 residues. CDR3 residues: CAISESVTSGRRDTQYF. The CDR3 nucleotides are TGTGCCATCAGTGAGTCGGTGACTAGCGGGAGAAGAGATACGCAGTATTTT.

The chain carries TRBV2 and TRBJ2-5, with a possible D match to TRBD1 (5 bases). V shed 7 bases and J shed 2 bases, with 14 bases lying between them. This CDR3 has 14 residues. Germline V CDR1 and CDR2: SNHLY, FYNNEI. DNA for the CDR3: TGTGCCAGCAAGGGGCCGGGTCGACAAGAGACCCAGTACTTC. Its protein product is CASKGPGRQETQYF.

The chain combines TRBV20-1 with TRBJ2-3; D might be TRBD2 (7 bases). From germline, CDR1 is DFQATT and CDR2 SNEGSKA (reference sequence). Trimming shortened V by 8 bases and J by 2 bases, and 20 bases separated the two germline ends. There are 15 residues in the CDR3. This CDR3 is CSLEHGGGATDTQYF. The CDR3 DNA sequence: TGCAGTCTAGAACATGGGGGGGGGGCCACAGATACGCAGTATTTT.